This TCR beta chain emerged from a study of T-cell reconstitution after alpha-beta-depleted transplantation in children. A TCRbeta library incorporating unique molecular identifiers was prepared. In TCRdb, the PCR reads were re-called with MiXCR into one record per CDR3 protein. Of about 360,000 distinct CDR3 sequences listed, approximately 12% were seen once; the top ten hold 4% to 5.5%. The sample holds many counts of this clonotype. This receptor was identified in a human donor who donated a stem cell graft to a child with Fanconi anemia. The source was PBMCs, collected from the stem cell graft.

This chain's CDR3 is CASSHQRGSDEQFF. Here the CDR3 DNA reads TGTGCCAGCAGCCATCAGCGGGGGTCCGATGAGCAGTTCTTC. The genes are TRBV3-1 and TRBJ2-1; 8 bases fit TRBD2. Germline trimming cut 3 bases from V and 8 bases from J; bases unmatched to any gene: 6. This CDR3 spans 14 amino acids. CDR1 and CDR2 (germline): LGHDT, YNNKEL (reference sequence).